Listed here are 22 T cell receptor beta chains from one sample, sequenced in a study of molecular identifiers for immune sequencing clone quantification. Each CDR3 protein is one row after TCRdb ran MiXCR on the PCR reads. The data show about 640,000 distinct CDR3 sequences, less than 20% seen once. The specimen sequenced was naive CD8+ T cells from blood, with Jurkat cell RNA spiked in. Subset meaning: FACS-sorted CD8+CD4-CCR7+CD45RA+ naive T cells. Receptor source: a human donor in good health. Some libraries in this study had Jurkat cell RNA spiked in.

This clonotype was counted between two and nine times. V and J are TRBV5-6 and TRBJ1-2; possibly TRBD1 for D (5 bases). The CDR3 extends over 15 amino acids. V was trimmed by 4 bases and J by 8 bases, leaving 21 bases between them. Germline assignment: CDR1 SGHDT and CDR2 YYEEEE. The CDR3 bases are TGTGCCAGCAGCCCCCCGGGACTGGTTGGGGAGGGCTACACCTTC. Protein: CASSPPGLVGEGYTF. The variable domain in full, with the rest retrieved from reference TRBV5-6 and TRBJ1-2, is DAGVTQSPTHLIKTRGQQVTLRCSPKSGHDTVSWYQQALGQGPQFIFQYYEEEERQRGNFPDRFSGHQFPNYSSELNVNALLLGDSALYLCASSPPGLVGEGYTFGSGTRLTVV.

This clonotype was observed at least ten times. The rearrangement joins TRBV28 to TRBJ2-3, with 13 bases identical to TRBD2. The junction had 5 bases not matched to a gene; V was cut back by 5 bases and J by 3 bases. This CDR3 has 16 amino acids. In germline, CDR1 is MDHEN, CDR2 SYDVKM. Written as DNA, the CDR3 is TGTGCCAGCAGTCTCCGGACTAGCGGGAGTACAGATACGCAGTATTTT. Translated: CASSLRTSGSTDTQYF.

This clonotype was seen at least ten times. The chain employs TRBV28 and TRBJ2-3, with 8 bases fitting TRBD1. The CDR3 totals 20 residues. The ends lost 1 base at V and 0 bases at J; junction bases unmatched: 15. Looked up from germline, CDR1 is MDHEN and CDR2 is SYDVKM. As DNA, the CDR3 is TGTGCCAGCAGTTTATATCGGGGCGTGGGGGACAGGCCTAGCACAGATACGCAGTATTTT. This codes for CASSLYRGVGDRPSTDTQYF.

The table lists this clonotype with a few counts. The chain combines TRBV2 with TRBJ1-4, with no clear D. CDR3 size: 15 residues. Germline V gene lookup returns CDR1 SNHLY and CDR2 FYNNEI. The ends were cut back, 2 bases at V and 8 bases at J, with 15 bases in the middle. CDR3 DNA sequence: TGTGCCAGCAGTGAACACGGCGGGCTGGACGAAAAACTGTTTTTT. Translation gives CASSEHGGLDEKLFF.

This clonotype was seen ten or more times. The chain carries TRBV6-5 and TRBJ2-7; 8 bases match TRBD1. The germline CDR1 and CDR2 sequences are MNHEY and SVGAGI. CDR3 length: 15 amino acids. J gave up 5 bases and V 2 bases, and 8 bases lay outside the gene matches. For the CDR3, the DNA is TGTGCCAGCAGTTACCCAGGACAGGGTCAAAACGAGCAGTACTTC. Protein sequence: CASSYPGQGQNEQYF.

This clonotype was seen ten or more times. This chain links TRBV4-1 with TRBJ1-1; D ambiguous. Germline V gene sequence: CDR1 MGHRA, CDR2 YSYEKL. This CDR3 has 15 residues. With 0 bases removed from V and 2 bases from J, the gap between germline ends came to 10 bases. The chain's CDR3 is CASSQDTRPNTEAFF. The CDR3 DNA reads as TGCGCCAGCAGCCAAGATACCAGACCAAACACTGAAGCTTTCTTT.

This clonotype appeared many times. This sequence joins TRBV28 and TRBJ2-1, with no clear D. V shed 4 bases and J shed 1 base, with 14 bases lying between them. CDR3 length: 16 amino acids. Germline V gene data show CDR1 as MDHEN and CDR2 as SYDVKM. This CDR3 is CASSSVRILSYNEQFF. CDR3 nucleotides: TGTGCCAGCAGTTCAGTAAGGATACTTTCCTACAATGAGCAGTTCTTC.

This clonotype showed up just a few times. This sequence joins TRBV6-5 and TRBJ1-1; D gene unclear. Trimming pared 0 bases from V and 3 bases from J, leaving 11 bases between. From germline, CDR1 is MNHEY and CDR2 SVGAGI. The CDR3 is 15 amino acids. The CDR3 protein is CASSYSTPWYTEAFF. The CDR3 DNA follows: TGTGCCAGCAGTTACTCGACACCCTGGTACACTGAAGCTTTCTTT.

About this clonotype: This could be a read error, since a much larger clone is one nucleotide away. The rearrangement links TRBV24-1 to TRBJ1-5; no firm D call. The CDR3 sequence is 13 residues long. Trimming removed 6 bases at V and 9 bases at J, with 14 bases between. CDR1 KGHDR and CDR2 SFDVKD come from the germline V gene. The CDR3 DNA reads as TGTGCCACCAGTCCGGGCTTGGGTCGGCCCCAGCATTTT. Its translation: CATSPGLGRPQHF.

The chain employs TRBV12-3 or TRBV12-4 and TRBJ2-3, with TRBD2 identical over 13 bases. J lost 5 bases, V lost 6 bases, and 5 bases had no gene match. The CDR3 has 15 amino acids. The CDR3 reads CASRLLAGGGDTQYF. In DNA form, the CDR3 reads TGTGCCAGCAGGCTACTAGCGGGAGGGGGAGATACGCAGTATTTT.

Concerning this clonotype: One end of the junction varies from germline; a read error may be responsible. This chain uses TRBV27 with TRBJ2-3, with D maybe TRBD2 (6 bases). The CDR3 has 13 residues. Per germline, CDR1 MNHEY and CDR2 SMNVEV (reference sequence). The CDR3 sequence: CASSFSGADTQCF. In DNA, the CDR3 is TGTGCCAGCAGTTTTTCGGGAGCTGATACGCAGTGTTTT.

This clonotype has at least ten counts. This chain connects TRBV19 to TRBJ2-2; 11 bases align to TRBD2. CDR1 and CDR2 (germline): LNHDA, SQIVND (reference sequence). With 7 bases clipped from V and 10 bases from J, the junction kept 8 bases outside the gene matches. This CDR3 is 14 amino acids long. The CDR3 is CASTLAGGVEELFF. The CDR3 DNA follows: TGTGCCAGTACTCTAGCGGGAGGCGTGGAGGAGCTGTTTTTT.

The chain carries TRBV4-1 and TRBJ2-3; TRBD2 is a possible D gene (6 bases). The CDR3 runs 16 residues. In germline, CDR1 is MGHRA, CDR2 YSYEKL. V dropped 1 base and J dropped 0 bases, with 11 bases sitting between them. This CDR3 reads CASSQVWGESTDTQYF. The CDR3 DNA follows: TGCGCCAGCAGCCAAGTATGGGGGGAAAGCACAGATACGCAGTATTTT.

This clonotype appeared a few times. The V and J genes are TRBV7-6 and TRBJ2-2; TRBD2 might be the D (6 bases). The ends were cut back, 6 bases at V and 4 bases at J, with 18 bases in the middle. The CDR3 loop spans 16 amino acids. Per germline, CDR1 SGHVS and CDR2 FNYEAQ. The CDR3 protein is CASRATRLVGTGELFF. Written as DNA, the CDR3 is TGTGCCAGCAGGGCCACCAGACTAGTAGGCACCGGGGAGCTGTTTTTT.

This rearrangement joins TRBV7-9 to TRBJ2-7; 7 bases are a match to TRBD1. The CDR3 runs 15 residues. Germline trimming cut 5 bases from V and 2 bases from J; bases unmatched to any gene: 9. Germline values: CDR1 SEHNR, CDR2 FQNEAQ (reference sequence). This CDR3 is CASSHPGTDPYEQYF. The CDR3 DNA reads as TGTGCCAGCAGCCACCCCGGGACAGACCCCTACGAGCAGTACTTC.

This clonotype has a handful of counts. The genes are TRBV19 and TRBJ2-7, with no clear D. The CDR3 covers 16 residues. With 3 bases removed from V and 6 bases from J, the gap between germline ends came to 21 bases. Per germline, CDR1 LNHDA and CDR2 SQIVND (reference sequence). The CDR3 DNA reads as TGTGCCAGTAGTATTGGGTCAGGAAGATCCCTCGGCGAGCAGTACTTC. Protein product: CASSIGSGRSLGEQYF.

This clonotype has ten or more counts. V and J are TRBV6-6 and TRBJ1-1; tentative D call: TRBD1 (6 bases). This CDR3 has 13 residues. V lost 6 bases to trimming and J lost 5 bases, with 13 bases between them. Germline values: CDR1 MNHNY, CDR2 SVGAGI (reference sequence). Here the CDR3 reads CASRVGAWTEAFF. The DNA for the CDR3 is TGTGCCAGCAGGGTGGGGGCGTGGACTGAAGCTTTCTTT.

This clonotype was seen ten or more times. The chain joins TRBV2 to TRBJ2-3; D ambiguous. Germline loops: CDR1 SNHLY, CDR2 FYNNEI. The CDR3 sequence is 15 residues long. Trimming took 3 bases from V and 1 from J, leaving 11 bases between them. The DNA for the CDR3 is TGTGCCAGCAGTGATGCAATCCGTGGCACAGATACGCAGTATTTT. It codes for CASSDAIRGTDTQYF.

This clonotype was picked up many times. J is TRBJ2-5 and V is TRBV4-3; weak D call: TRBD1 (5 bases). This CDR3 spans 18 amino acids. V was cut by 0 bases and J by 4 bases, with 21 bases left in between. Germline lookup yields CDR1 LGHNA and CDR2 YSLEER. The CDR3 region is CASSQDVSGRVFPETQYF. The CDR3 nucleotides are TGCGCCAGCAGCCAAGATGTTTCGGGCAGGGTATTCCCAGAGACCCAGTACTTC.

This clonotype was seen ten or more times. The chain combines TRBV13 with TRBJ2-7; D might be TRBD1 or TRBD2, each matching 6 bases. V gave up 5 bases and J gave up 3 bases, with 17 bases separating them. In germline, CDR1 is PRHDT, CDR2 FYEKMQ (reference sequence). The CDR3 covers 15 residues. This CDR3 is CASSHPGGAGYEQYF. The CDR3, as DNA: TGTGCCAGCAGCCACCCCGGGGGCGCGGGCTACGAGCAGTACTTC. The full variable domain, with the rest looked up from reference TRBV13 and TRBJ2-7, is AAGVIQSPRHLIKEKRETATLKCYPIPRHDTVYWYQQGPGQDPQFLISFYEKMQSDKGSIPDRFSAQQFSDYHSELNMSSLELGDSALYFCASSHPGGAGYEQYFGPGTRLTVT.

About this clonotype: A much bigger clone sits one base away, suggesting this may be a read error. This chain connects TRBV15 to TRBJ2-3; a possible D gene is TRBD1 (6 bases). The length of the CDR3 is 14 residues. Germline V gene data show CDR1 as LNHNV and CDR2 as YYDKDF (reference sequence). The CDR3 nucleotides are TGTGCCGCCAGCGAAGACAGGCGGACAGATACGCAGTATTTT. Its translation: CAASEDRRTDTQYF.

This clonotype was counted ten times or more. The gene calls are TRBV20-1 and TRBJ2-1, with 13 bases identical to TRBD2. The CDR3 loop spans 14 amino acids. The germline V gene has CDR1 DFQATT and CDR2 SNEGSKA (reference sequence). J gave up 9 bases and V 5 bases, and 7 bases lay outside the gene matches. The CDR3 DNA follows: TGCAGTGCTGGCGAAGGACTAGCGGGAGCTGAGCAGTTCTTC. Translating it yields CSAGEGLAGAEQFF.